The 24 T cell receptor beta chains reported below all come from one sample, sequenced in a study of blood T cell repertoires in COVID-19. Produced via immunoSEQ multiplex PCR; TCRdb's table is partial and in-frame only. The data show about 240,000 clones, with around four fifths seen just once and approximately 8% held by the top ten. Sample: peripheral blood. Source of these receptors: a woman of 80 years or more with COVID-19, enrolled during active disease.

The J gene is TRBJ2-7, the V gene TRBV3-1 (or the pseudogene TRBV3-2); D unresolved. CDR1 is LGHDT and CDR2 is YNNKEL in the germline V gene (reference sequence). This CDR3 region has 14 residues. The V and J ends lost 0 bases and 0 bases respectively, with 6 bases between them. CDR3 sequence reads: CASSQELYSYEQYF. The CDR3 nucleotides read TGTGCCAGCAGCCAAGAACTCTACTCCTACGAGCAGTACTTC.

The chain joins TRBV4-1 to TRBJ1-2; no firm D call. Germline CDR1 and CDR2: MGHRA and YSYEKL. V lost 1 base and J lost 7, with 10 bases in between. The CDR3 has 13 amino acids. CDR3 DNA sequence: TGCGCCAGCAGCCAAGCTAGCCGCGTTGGCTACACCTTC. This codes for CASSQASRVGYTF.

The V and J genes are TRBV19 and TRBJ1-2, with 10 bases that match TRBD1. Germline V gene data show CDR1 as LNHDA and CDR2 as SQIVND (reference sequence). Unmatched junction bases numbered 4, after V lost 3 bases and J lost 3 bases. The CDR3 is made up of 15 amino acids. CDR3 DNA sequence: TGTGCCAGTAGTATTGGAGGGACAGGGGACTATGGCTACACCTTC. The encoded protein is CASSIGGTGDYGYTF.

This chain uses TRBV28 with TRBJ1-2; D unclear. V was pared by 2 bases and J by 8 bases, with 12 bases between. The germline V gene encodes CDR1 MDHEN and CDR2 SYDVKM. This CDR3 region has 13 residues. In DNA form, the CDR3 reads TGTGCCAGCAGTTTACCCACACCCAGAGGCTACACCTTC. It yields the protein CASSLPTPRGYTF.

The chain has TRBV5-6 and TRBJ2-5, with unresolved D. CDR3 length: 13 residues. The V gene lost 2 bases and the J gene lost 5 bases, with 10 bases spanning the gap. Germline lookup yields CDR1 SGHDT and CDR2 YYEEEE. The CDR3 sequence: CASSFPGMETQYF. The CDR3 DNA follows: TGTGCCAGCAGCTTTCCGGGTATGGAGACCCAGTACTTC.

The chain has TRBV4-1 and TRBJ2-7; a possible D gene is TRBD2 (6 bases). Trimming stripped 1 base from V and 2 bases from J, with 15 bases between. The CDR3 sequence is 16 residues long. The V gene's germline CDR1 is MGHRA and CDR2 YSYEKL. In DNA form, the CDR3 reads TGCGCCAGCAGCCAAGTCGGTGTTTGGGGGGCCTACGAGCAGTACTTC. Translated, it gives CASSQVGVWGAYEQYF.

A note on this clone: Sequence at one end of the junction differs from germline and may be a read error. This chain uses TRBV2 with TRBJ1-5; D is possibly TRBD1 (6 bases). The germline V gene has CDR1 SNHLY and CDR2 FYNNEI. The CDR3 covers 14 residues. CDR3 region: CASTETGLGQPQHF. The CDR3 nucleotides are TGTGCCAGCACTGAAACAGGGTTGGGTCAGCCCCAGCATTTT.

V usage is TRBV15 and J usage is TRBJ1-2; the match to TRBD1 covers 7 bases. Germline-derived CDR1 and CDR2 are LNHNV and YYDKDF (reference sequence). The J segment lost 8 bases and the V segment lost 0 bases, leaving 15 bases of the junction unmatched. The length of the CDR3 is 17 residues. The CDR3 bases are TGTGCCACCAGCAGAGATTATAGGACAGGCCCCCTGGGGGGCTACACCTTC. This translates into CATSRDYRTGPLGGYTF.

Here the CDR3 DNA reads TGTGCCAGCAGTTTATGGGATCCCAGACTTGGAAACACCATATATTTT. It translates to CASSLWDPRLGNTIYF. The chain is built from TRBV28 and TRBJ1-3; no reliable D call. Trimming pared 0 bases from V and 3 bases from J, leaving 12 bases between. Germline loops: CDR1 MDHEN, CDR2 SYDVKM. The CDR3 has 16 residues.

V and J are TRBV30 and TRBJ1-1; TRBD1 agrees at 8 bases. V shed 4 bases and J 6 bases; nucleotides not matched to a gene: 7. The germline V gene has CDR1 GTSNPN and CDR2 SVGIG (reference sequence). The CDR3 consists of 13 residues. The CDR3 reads CAWIGQGIPEAFF. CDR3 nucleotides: TGTGCCTGGATTGGACAGGGAATTCCTGAAGCTTTCTTT.

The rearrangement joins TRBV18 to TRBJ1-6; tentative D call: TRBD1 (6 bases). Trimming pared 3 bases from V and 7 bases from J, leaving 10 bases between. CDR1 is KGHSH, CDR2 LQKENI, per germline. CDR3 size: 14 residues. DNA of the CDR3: TGTGCCAGCTCACCGGGGGCAGCAAATTCACCCCTCCACTTT. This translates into CASSPGAANSPLHF.

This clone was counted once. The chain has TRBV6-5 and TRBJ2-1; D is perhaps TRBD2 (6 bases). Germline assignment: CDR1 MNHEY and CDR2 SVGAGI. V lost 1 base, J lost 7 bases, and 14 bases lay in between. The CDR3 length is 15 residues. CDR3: CASSYWRGGDNEQFF. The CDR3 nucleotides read TGTGCCAGCAGTTACTGGAGGGGAGGAGATAATGAGCAGTTCTTC.

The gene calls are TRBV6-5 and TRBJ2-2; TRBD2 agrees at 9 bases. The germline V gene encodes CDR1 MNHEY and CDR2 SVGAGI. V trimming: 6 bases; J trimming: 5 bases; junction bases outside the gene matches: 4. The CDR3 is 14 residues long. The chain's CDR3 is CASSRGGATGELFF. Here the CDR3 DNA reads TGTGCCAGCAGCCGCGGGGGGGCGACCGGGGAGCTGTTTTTT.

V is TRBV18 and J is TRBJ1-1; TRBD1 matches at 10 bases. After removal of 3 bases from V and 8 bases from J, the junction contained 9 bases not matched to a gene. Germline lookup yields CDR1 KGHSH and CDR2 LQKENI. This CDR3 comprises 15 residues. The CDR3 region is CASSPQGQGMREAFF. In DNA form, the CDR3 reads TGTGCCAGCTCACCCCAGGGACAGGGGATGAGGGAAGCTTTCTTT.

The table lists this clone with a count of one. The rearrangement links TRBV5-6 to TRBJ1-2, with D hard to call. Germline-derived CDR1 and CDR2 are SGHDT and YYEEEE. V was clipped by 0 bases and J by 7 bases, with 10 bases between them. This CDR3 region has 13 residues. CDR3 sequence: CASSLVRLVGYTF. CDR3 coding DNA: TGTGCCAGCAGCTTGGTACGGCTAGTTGGCTACACCTTC.

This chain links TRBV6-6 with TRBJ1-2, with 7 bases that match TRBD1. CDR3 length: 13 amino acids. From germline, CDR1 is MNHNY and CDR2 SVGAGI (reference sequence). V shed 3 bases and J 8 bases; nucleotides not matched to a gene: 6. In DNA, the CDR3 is TGTGCCAGCAGTTATACAGGGGATGAAGGCTACACCTTC. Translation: CASSYTGDEGYTF.

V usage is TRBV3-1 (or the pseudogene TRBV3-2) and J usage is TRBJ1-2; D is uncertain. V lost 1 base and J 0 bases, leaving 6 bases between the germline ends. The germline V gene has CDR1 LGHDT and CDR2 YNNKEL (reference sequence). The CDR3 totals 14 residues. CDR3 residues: CASSQGLPNYGYTF. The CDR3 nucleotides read TGTGCCAGCAGCCAAGGGCTCCCTAACTATGGCTACACCTTC.

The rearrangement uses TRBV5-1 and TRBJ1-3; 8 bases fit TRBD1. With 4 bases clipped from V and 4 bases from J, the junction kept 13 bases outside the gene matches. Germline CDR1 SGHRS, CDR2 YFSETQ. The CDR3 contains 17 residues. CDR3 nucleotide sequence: TGCGCCAGCAGCCTAAGGACAGGGAAGACTAAGGGAAACACCATATATTTT. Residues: CASSLRTGKTKGNTIYF.

The DNA for the CDR3 is TGTGCCAGCAGTAACCCAGGGTTCACCTACGAGCAGTACTTC. Translated, it gives CASSNPGFTYEQYF. The gene calls are TRBV28 and TRBJ2-7; the D gene is possibly TRBD1 (5 bases). Germline-derived CDR1 and CDR2 are MDHEN and SYDVKM. Trimming stripped 5 bases from V and 2 bases from J, with 13 bases between. This CDR3 spans 14 amino acids.

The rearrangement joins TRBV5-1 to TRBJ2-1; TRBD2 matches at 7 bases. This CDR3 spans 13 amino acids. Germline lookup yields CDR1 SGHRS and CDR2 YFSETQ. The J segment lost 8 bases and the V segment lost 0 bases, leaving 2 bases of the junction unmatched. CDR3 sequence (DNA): TGCGCCAGCAGCTTGGTTGGGGGGGATGAGCAGTTCTTC. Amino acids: CASSLVGGDEQFF.

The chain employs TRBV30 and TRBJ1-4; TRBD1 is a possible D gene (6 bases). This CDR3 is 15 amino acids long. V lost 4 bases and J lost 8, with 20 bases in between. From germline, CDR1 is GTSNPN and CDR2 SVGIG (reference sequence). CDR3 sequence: CAWKAGALTSEKLFF. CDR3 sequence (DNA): TGTGCCTGGAAGGCAGGGGCCTTGACATCGGAAAAACTGTTTTTT.

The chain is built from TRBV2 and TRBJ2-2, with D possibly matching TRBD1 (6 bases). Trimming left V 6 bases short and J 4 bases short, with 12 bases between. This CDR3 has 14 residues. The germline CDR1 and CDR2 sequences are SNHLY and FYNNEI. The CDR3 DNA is TGTGCCAGCAGGGTCGACAGGCTCACCGGGGAGCTGTTTTTT. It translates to CASRVDRLTGELFF.

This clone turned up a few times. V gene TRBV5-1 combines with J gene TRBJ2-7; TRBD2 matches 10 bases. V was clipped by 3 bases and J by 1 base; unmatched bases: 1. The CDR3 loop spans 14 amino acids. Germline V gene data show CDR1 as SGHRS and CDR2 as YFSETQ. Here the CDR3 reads CASSSAGGSYEQYF. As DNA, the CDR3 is TGCGCCAGCAGCTCAGCGGGGGGGTCCTACGAGCAGTACTTC.

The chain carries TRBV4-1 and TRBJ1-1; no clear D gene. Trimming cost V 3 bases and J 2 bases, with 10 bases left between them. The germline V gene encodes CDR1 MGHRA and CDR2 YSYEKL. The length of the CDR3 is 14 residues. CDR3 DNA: TGCGCCAGCAGCCATGGGCAGAAAAACACTGAAGCTTTCTTT. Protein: CASSHGQKNTEAFF.